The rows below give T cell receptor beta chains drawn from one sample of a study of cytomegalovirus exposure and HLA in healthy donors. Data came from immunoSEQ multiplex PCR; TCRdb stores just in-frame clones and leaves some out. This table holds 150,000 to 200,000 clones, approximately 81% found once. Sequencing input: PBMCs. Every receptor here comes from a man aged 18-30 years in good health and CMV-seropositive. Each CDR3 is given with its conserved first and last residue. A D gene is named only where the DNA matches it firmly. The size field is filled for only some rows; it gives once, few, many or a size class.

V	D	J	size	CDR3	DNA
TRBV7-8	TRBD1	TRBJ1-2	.	CASSIQGESAIGYTF	TGTGCCAGTAGCATACAGGGGGAGTCAGCCATTGGCTACACCTTC
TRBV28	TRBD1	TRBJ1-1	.	CASRRDRGLLDTEAFF	TGTGCCAGCAGGCGGGACAGGGGGCTTTTGGACACTGAAGCTTTCTTT
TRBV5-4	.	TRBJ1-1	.	CASSEGRETNTEAFF	TGTGCCAGCAGCGAGGGCCGGGAAACGAACACTGAAGCTTTCTTT
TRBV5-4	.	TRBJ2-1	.	CASNNGGTGAGYNEQFF	TGTGCCAGCAACAACGGAGGTACAGGGGCGGGATACAATGAGCAGTTCTTC
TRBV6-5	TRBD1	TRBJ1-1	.	CASSYSQGATTEAFF	TGTGCCAGCAGTTACTCCCAGGGGGCCACCACTGAAGCTTTCTTT
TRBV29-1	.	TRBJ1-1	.	CSVDSRGNTEAFF	TGCAGCGTTGACAGCAGGGGGAACACTGAAGCTTTCTTT
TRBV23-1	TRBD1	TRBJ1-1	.	CASRQNNNRGEAGNTEAFF	TGCGCCAGCAGACAAAATAACAACAGGGGAGAGGCTGGGAACACTGAAGCTTTCTTT
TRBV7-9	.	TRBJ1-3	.	CASSSRARTSGNTIYF	TGTGCCAGCAGCTCCAGAGCTAGGACATCTGGAAACACCATATATTTT
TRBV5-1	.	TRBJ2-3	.	CASSLGMGGTSTDTQYF	TGCGCCAGCAGCTTGGGGATGGGGGGAACGAGCACAGATACGCAGTATTTT
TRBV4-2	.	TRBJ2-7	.	CASSQKAEPPGSYEQYF	TGTGCCAGCAGCCAAAAGGCGGAACCCCCGGGGTCCTACGAGCAGTACTTC
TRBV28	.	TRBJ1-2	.	CASSLDSWGYTF	TGTGCCAGCAGTCTGGACAGTTGGGGCTACACCTTC
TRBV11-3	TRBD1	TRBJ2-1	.	CASSLEVQGAHEQFF	TGTGCCAGCAGCTTAGAAGTACAGGGGGCGCATGAGCAGTTCTTC
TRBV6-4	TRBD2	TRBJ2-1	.	CASSLTSGNYNEQFF	TGTGCCAGCAGTCTTACTAGCGGAAACTACAATGAGCAGTTCTTC
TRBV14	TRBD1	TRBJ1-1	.	CASSPQGAAEAFF	TGTGCCAGCAGCCCACAGGGGGCCGCTGAAGCTTTCTTT
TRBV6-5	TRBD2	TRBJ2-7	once	CASSYAGLAGEEQYF	TGTGCCAGCAGTTACGCGGGACTAGCGGGAGAAGAGCAGTACTTC
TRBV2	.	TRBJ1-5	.	CASKEVENQPQHF	TGTGCCAGCAAAGAGGTGGAAAATCAGCCCCAGCATTTT
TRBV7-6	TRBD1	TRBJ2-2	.	CASSSGGPGQGFSGELFF	TGTGCCAGCAGCTCAGGGGGTCCGGGACAGGGGTTCAGCGGGGAGCTGTTTTTT
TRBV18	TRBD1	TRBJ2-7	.	CASSPRDRGAYEQYF	TGTGCCAGCTCACCAAGGGACAGGGGCGCCTACGAGCAGTACTTC
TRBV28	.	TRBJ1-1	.	CASSWGRGLMEAFF	TGTGCCAGCAGTTGGGGTCGGGGGTTGATGGAAGCTTTCTTT
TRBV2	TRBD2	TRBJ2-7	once	CASSVAGDEQYF	TGTGCCAGCAGTGTTGCGGGGGACGAGCAGTACTTC
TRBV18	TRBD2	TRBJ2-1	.	CASSSRTSGSNEQFF	TGTGCCAGCTCATCCAGGACTAGCGGGAGTAATGAGCAGTTCTTC
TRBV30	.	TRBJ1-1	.	CAWSRGEGTEAFF	TGTGCCTGGAGTCGTGGGGAGGGCACTGAAGCTTTCTTT
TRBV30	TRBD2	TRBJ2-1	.	CAWSETSGPQFF	TGTGCCTGGAGTGAAACTAGCGGACCCCAGTTCTTC
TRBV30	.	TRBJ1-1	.	CAWSRAGNTEAFF	TGTGCCTGGAGTAGAGCGGGGAACACTGAAGCTTTCTTT
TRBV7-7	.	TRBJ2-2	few	CASGGHSNTGELFF	TGTGCTAGCGGCGGACACTCGAACACCGGGGAGCTGTTTTTT
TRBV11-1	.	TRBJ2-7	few	CASSLEHGHYEQYF	TGTGCCAGCAGCTTAGAGCACGGACACTACGAGCAGTACTTC
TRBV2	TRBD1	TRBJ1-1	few	CASLSRQGMNTEAFF	TGTGCCAGCCTTAGCCGACAGGGGATGAACACTGAAGCTTTCTTT
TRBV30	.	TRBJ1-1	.	CAWSVAGFGTEAFF	TGTGCCTGGAGTGTAGCAGGGTTTGGCACTGAAGCTTTCTTT
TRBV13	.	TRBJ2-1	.	CASSSPSHDSSYNEQFF	TGTGCCAGCAGCTCTCCCTCGCACGACTCCTCCTACAATGAGCAGTTCTTC
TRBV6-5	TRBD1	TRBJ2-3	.	CASTRTQGGTDTQYF	TGTGCCAGCACACGGACCCAGGGGGGCACAGATACGCAGTATTTT
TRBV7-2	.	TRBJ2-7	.	CASSLAQGNYEQYF	TGTGCCAGCAGCTTAGCCCAGGGAAATTACGAGCAGTACTTC
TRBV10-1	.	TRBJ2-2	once	CASSESGPRGELFF	TGCGCCAGCAGTGAGTCGGGGCCACGCGGGGAGCTGTTTTTT
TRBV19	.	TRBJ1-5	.	CATRSGGQPQHF	TGTGCCACCCGCAGCGGAGGGCAGCCCCAGCATTTT
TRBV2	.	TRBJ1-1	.	CASSEAEVGRENTEAFF	TGTGCCAGCAGTGAAGCGGAGGTAGGGAGGGAAAACACTGAAGCTTTCTTT
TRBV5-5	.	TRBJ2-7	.	CASSFDQGRDEQYF	TGTGCCAGCAGCTTTGACCAGGGGCGGGACGAGCAGTACTTC
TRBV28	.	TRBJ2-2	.	CASSPVGDSYTGELFF	TGTGCCAGCAGCCCTGTAGGGGACTCCTACACCGGGGAGCTGTTTTTT
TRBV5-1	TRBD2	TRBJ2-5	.	CASSSGRGVDF	TGCGCCAGCAGCTCTGGGAGGGGTGTTGACTTC
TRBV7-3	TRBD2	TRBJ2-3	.	CASSLAGGSTDTQYF	TGTGCCAGCAGCTTAGCGGGGGGTAGCACAGATACGCAGTATTTT
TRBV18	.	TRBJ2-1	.	CASSPLANEQFF	TGTGCCAGCTCACCACTAGCGAATGAGCAGTTCTTC
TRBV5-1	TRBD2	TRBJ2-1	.	CASSVLAGQYNEQFF	TGCGCCAGCAGCGTACTAGCGGGGCAATACAATGAGCAGTTCTTC